A single sample is the source of the 13 T cell receptor beta chains below, sequenced in a study of blood T cell repertoires in COVID-19. Produced via immunoSEQ multiplex PCR; TCRdb's table is partial and in-frame only. Among hundreds of thousands of clones listed, roughly nine tenths were seen once. The specimen was PBMCs or T cells enriched from blood (not recorded which). The receptors originated from a woman in her forties who had recovered from COVID-19.

This chain joins TRBV28 and TRBJ1-3; the D is unclear. The CDR3 runs 14 residues. V lost 2 bases to trimming and J lost 8 bases, with 13 bases between them. CDR1 and CDR2 from the germline V gene are MDHEN and SYDVKM. Here the CDR3 DNA reads TGTGCCAGCAGTTTAGAGGAGCCCCTCTACACCATATATTTT. This codes for CASSLEEPLYTIYF. Filled out from reference TRBV28 and TRBJ1-3, the complete variable domain reads DVKVTQSSRYLVKRTGEKVFLECVQDMDHENMFWYRQDPGLGLRLIYFSYDVKMKEKGDIPEGYSVSREKKERFSLILESASTNQTSMYLCASSLEEPLYTIYFGEGSWLTVV.

The chain joins TRBV6-1 to TRBJ1-5; D unresolved. This CDR3 contains 16 residues. The V and J ends lost 0 bases and 1 base respectively, with 10 bases between them. Germline CDR1 reads MNHNS; CDR2 reads SASEGT. The CDR3 protein is CASSEAATASNQPQHF. CDR3 sequence (DNA): TGTGCCAGCAGTGAAGCGGCGACTGCAAGCAATCAGCCCCAGCATTTT.

V gene TRBV7-3 combines with J gene TRBJ2-1, with 12 bases matching TRBD2. The CDR3 totals 15 residues. Germline values: CDR1 SGHTA, CDR2 FQGTGA. Losses at the gene ends were 2 bases for V and 8 bases for J; bases not matched to a gene: 4. DNA for the CDR3: TGTGCCAGCAGCTTAGCTAGCGGGAGGGCGGATGAGCAGTTCTTC. Translating it yields CASSLASGRADEQFF.

The chain joins TRBV7-2 to TRBJ2-4; a possible D gene is TRBD1 (6 bases). The V gene lost 2 bases and the J gene lost 1 base, with 12 bases spanning the gap. The CDR3 is made up of 16 amino acids. The germline gives CDR1 SGHTA, CDR2 FQGNSA. The CDR3 region has the DNA TGTGCCAGCAGCTTACAGGGGAGTGTGGCCAAAAACATTCAGTACTTC. The encoded protein is CASSLQGSVAKNIQYF.

This sequence joins TRBV18 and TRBJ2-5, with D perhaps matching TRBD1 (5 bases). In germline, CDR1 is KGHSH, CDR2 LQKENI. V was cut by 2 bases and J by 4 bases, with 11 bases left in between. This CDR3 contains 14 residues. The CDR3 bases are TGTGCCAGCTCACCAGGGGCCGGGCGAGAGACCCAGTACTTC. Protein: CASSPGAGRETQYF.

This chain uses TRBV9 with TRBJ2-5; 14 bases agree with TRBD2. This CDR3 is built from 16 residues. Per germline, CDR1 SGDLS and CDR2 YYNGEE. The V gene end was trimmed by 3 bases and the J gene end by 5 bases; junction bases not matched to a gene: 6. CDR3 bases: TGTGCCAGCAGCGGATTGGGACTAGCGGGAGTGGAGACCCAGTACTTC. Its translation is CASSGLGLAGVETQYF.

Turning to this clone: The junction does not match germline at one end; this may be a read error. This rearrangement joins TRBV7-7 to TRBJ1-5; D gene ambiguous. Germline V gene sequence: CDR1 SSHAT, CDR2 FNYEAQ (reference sequence). The CDR3 length is 15 residues. The CDR3 spells CASSRLGLSNQPQHF. As DNA, the CDR3 is TGTGCTAGCAGCCGACTGGGTCTTAGCAATCAGCCCCAGCATTTT.

This clone was detected only once. The chain employs TRBV7-8 and TRBJ2-2; 11 nucleotides match TRBD1. V lost 2 bases to trimming and J lost 0 bases; unmatched junction nucleotides: 5. Germline CDR1 is SGHVS and CDR2 is FQNEAQ. The CDR3 sequence is 18 residues long. The CDR3 sequence: CASSLSGQGASNTGELFF. The DNA of the CDR3 is TGTGCCAGCAGCTTAAGCGGACAGGGGGCTTCGAACACCGGGGAGCTGTTTTTT. The full variable domain, rest sourced from reference TRBV7-8 and TRBJ2-2, is GAGVSQSPRYKVAKRGQDVALRCDPISGHVSLFWYQQALGQGPEFLTYFQNEAQLDKSGLPSDRFFAERPEGSVSTLKIQRTQQEDSAVYLCASSLSGQGASNTGELFFGEGSRLTVL.

V and J are TRBV7-2 and TRBJ1-1, with TRBD1 matching over 7 bases. This CDR3 contains 15 residues. The V gene end was trimmed by 5 bases and the J gene end by 1 base; junction bases not matched to a gene: 7. Germline V gene data show CDR1 as SGHTA and CDR2 as FQGNSA. CDR3 sequence reads: CASSPVQGGNTEAFF. CDR3 nucleotides: TGTGCCAGCAGCCCGGTTCAGGGGGGGAACACTGAAGCTTTCTTT.

This clone has only one observation. The chain has TRBV15 and TRBJ2-1; D may be TRBD2 (5 bases). Germline CDR1 reads LNHNV; CDR2 reads YYDKDF (reference sequence). The germline V and J ends were trimmed by 5 bases and 7 bases, with 9 bases remaining between them. The CDR3 covers 12 residues. CDR3 DNA sequence: TGTGCCACCAGCGGGAGATGGAATGAGCAGTTCTTC. Translation: CATSGRWNEQFF.

This clone appeared a single time. The V call is TRBV18, the J call TRBJ1-2; the match to TRBD1 covers 8 bases. Trimming cost V 2 bases and J 8 bases; bases outside gene matches: 4. The CDR3 is made up of 13 amino acids. Germline V gene data show CDR1 as KGHSH and CDR2 as LQKENI. The CDR3 sequence is CASSPWDRTGYTF. In nucleotides, the CDR3 is TGTGCCAGCTCACCATGGGACAGGACCGGCTACACCTTC.

This chain connects TRBV27 to TRBJ1-1; D ambiguous. Germline lookup yields CDR1 MNHEY and CDR2 SMNVEV (reference sequence). V dropped 2 bases and J dropped 5 bases, with 12 bases sitting between them. The CDR3 spans 14 residues. CDR3 in DNA: TGTGCCAGCAGTTTAACGGGATGGGCAACTGAAGCTTTCTTT. It yields the protein CASSLTGWATEAFF.

This clone was detected only once. This chain uses TRBV4-1 with TRBJ2-7; 7 nucleotides align to TRBD1. The CDR3 loop spans 14 amino acids. Unmatched junction bases numbered 4, after V lost 2 bases and J lost 3 bases. Germline V gives CDR1 MGHRA, CDR2 YSYEKL. This CDR3 reads CASSQTGQNYEQYF. The DNA of the CDR3 is TGCGCCAGCAGCCAAACGGGACAGAACTACGAGCAGTACTTC.